These 31 T cell receptor beta chains were sequenced from one sample in a study of shared clonotypes between healthy human individuals. TCRdb keeps only in-frame clones here, not all; method: immunoSEQ multiplex PCR. This sample yields 1 million to 1.3 million clones, of which 78% are seen a single time; roughly 0.65% belongs to the top ten. Material: memory CD4+ T cells from PBMCs. Subset defined: CD45RA-negative fraction. These receptors all stem from a man younger than 35 in good health. Some clones in this sample may be carry-over from other donors' samples.

The genes are TRBV12-5 and TRBJ2-1; no reliable D call. This CDR3 has 17 amino acids. V was trimmed by 5 bases and J by 6 bases, leaving 23 bases between them. Looked up from germline, CDR1 is LGHNT and CDR2 is FRNRAP. The CDR3 region is CASGQASTRRPANEQFF. The CDR3 DNA follows: TGTGCTAGTGGTCAGGCATCCACTCGACGGCCAGCCAATGAGCAGTTCTTC.

The chain has TRBV7-8 and TRBJ2-7; 11 bases match TRBD2. Trimming removed 4 bases from V and 0 bases from J; junction bases left unmatched: 5. This CDR3 has 16 residues. CDR1 and CDR2 from the germline V gene are SGHVS and FQNEAQ. CDR3 in DNA: TGTGCCAGCAGCTGGACTAGCGGGTCGAGCTCCTACGAGCAGTACTTC. Its translation is CASSWTSGSSSYEQYF. The full variable domain, completed using reference TRBV7-8 and TRBJ2-7, is GAGVSQSPRYKVAKRGQDVALRCDPISGHVSLFWYQQALGQGPEFLTYFQNEAQLDKSGLPSDRFFAERPEGSVSTLKIQRTQQEDSAVYLCASSWTSGSSSYEQYFGPGTRLTVT.

This clone was picked up a small number of times. The CDR3 spells CSGDGTGKTFF. CDR3 in DNA: TGCAGCGGCGACGGGACAGGGAAAACTTTCTTT. The chain is built from TRBV29-1 and TRBJ1-1, with 9 bases identical to TRBD1. Germline V gene lookup returns CDR1 SQVTM and CDR2 ANQGSEA. This CDR3 region has 11 residues. The trim removed 7 bases at V and 12 bases at J, leaving 9 bases unmatched.

This chain links TRBV2 with TRBJ2-4; no firm D call. Germline CDR1 reads SNHLY; CDR2 reads FYNNEI. With 4 bases removed from V and 5 bases from J, the gap between germline ends came to 6 bases. The length of the CDR3 is 12 residues. CDR3 residues: CASSGPQNIQYF. DNA for the CDR3: TGTGCCAGCAGTGGACCTCAAAACATTCAGTACTTC. Full variable domain (missing parts from reference TRBV2 and TRBJ2-4): EPEVTQTPSHQVTQMGQEVILRCVPISNHLYFYWYRQILGQKVEFLVSFYNNEISEKSEIFDDQFSVERPDGSNFTLKIRSTKLEDSAMYFCASSGPQNIQYFGAGTRLSVL.

The chain couples TRBV27 to TRBJ2-7, with 13 bases that match TRBD2. V shed 5 bases, J shed 7 bases, and the junction held 5 bases outside the gene matches. The CDR3 runs 14 residues. The germline gives CDR1 MNHEY, CDR2 SMNVEV (reference sequence). CDR3 region: CASSTSGRVWEQYF. The DNA of the CDR3 is TGTGCCAGCAGTACTAGCGGGAGGGTGTGGGAGCAGTACTTC.

The chain employs TRBV7-7 and TRBJ2-7, with TRBD1 matching over 7 bases. The CDR3 spans 13 residues. Unmatched junction bases numbered 4, after V lost 1 base and J lost 7 bases. Germline V gene data show CDR1 as SSHAT and CDR2 as FNYEAQ (reference sequence). The CDR3 loop is CASSLEGGREQYF. As DNA, the CDR3 is TGTGCCAGCAGCTTAGAAGGGGGCAGGGAGCAGTACTTC.

The J gene is TRBJ1-5, the V gene TRBV9, with TRBD1 as a possible D gene (6 bases). CDR3 size: 18 residues. V gave up 3 bases and J gave up 3 bases, with 22 bases separating them. The germline CDR1 and CDR2 sequences are SGDLS and YYNGEE. CDR3 DNA: TGTGCCAGCAGCGAGGGAGCGGGCAGGGGAAAGGACAATCAGCCCCAGCATTTT. It codes for CASSEGAGRGKDNQPQHF.

The V gene is TRBV19, the J gene TRBJ1-2; tentatively, D is TRBD1 (5 bases). Trimming left V 7 bases short and J 3 bases short, with 12 bases between. The CDR3 consists of 13 residues. Germline CDR1 LNHDA, CDR2 SQIVND (reference sequence). As DNA, the CDR3 is TGTGCCAGTACGGGGCGGTCTGACTATGGCTACACCTTC. It yields the protein CASTGRSDYGYTF. Full variable domain (outside the CDR3, taken from reference TRBV19 and TRBJ1-2): DGGITQSPKYLFRKEGQNVTLSCEQNLNHDAMYWYRQDPGQGLRLIYYSQIVNDFQKGDIAEGYSVSREKKESFPLTVTSAQKNPTAFYLCASTGRSDYGYTFGSGTRLTVV.

V gene TRBV6-5 combines with J gene TRBJ1-2; possibly TRBD1 for D (5 bases). This CDR3 is 14 amino acids long. Germline V CDR1 and CDR2: MNHEY, SVGAGI. V lost 6 bases and J 10 bases, leaving 21 bases between the germline ends. The CDR3 region is CASSRTGTAFIYTF. The CDR3 DNA follows: TGTGCCAGCAGCCGGACCGGGACCGCCTTCATCTACACCTTC.

In its sample, this clone was seen once. V usage is TRBV19 and J usage is TRBJ2-7; no reliable D call. The CDR3 has 13 residues. Between the trimmed V and J ends, which lost 1 base and 0 bases, there was a span of 4 bases. Looked up from germline, CDR1 is LNHDA and CDR2 is SQIVND (reference sequence). Here the CDR3 reads CASSIGPSYEQYF. The CDR3 DNA reads as TGTGCCAGTAGTATAGGTCCCTCCTACGAGCAGTACTTC.

This clone was recorded at least ten times. The CDR3 nucleotides read TGTGCCAGCGGATCACAGGGGGCGGGTGGCTACACCTTC. Its translation is CASGSQGAGGYTF. The rearrangement uses TRBV27 and TRBJ1-2; 9 nucleotides agree with TRBD1. The junction had 8 bases not matched to a gene; V was cut back by 8 bases and J by 7 bases. Germline V CDR1 and CDR2: MNHEY, SMNVEV (reference sequence). This CDR3 region has 13 residues.

The V call is TRBV5-4, the J call TRBJ1-4; 10 bases map to TRBD1. J gave up 7 bases and V 1 base, and 7 bases lay outside the gene matches. Germline CDR1 SGHNT, CDR2 YYREEE (reference sequence). This CDR3 comprises 16 residues. The chain's CDR3 is CASSLKLGTGVEKLFF. CDR3 in DNA: TGTGCCAGCAGCTTGAAGCTCGGGACAGGGGTTGAAAAACTGTTTTTT.

The gene calls are TRBV7-3 and TRBJ2-2; the match to TRBD1 covers 8 bases. The length of the CDR3 is 15 residues. V lost 5 bases and J lost 4; bases outside the gene matches: 6. Germline V gives CDR1 SGHTA, CDR2 FQGTGA. The CDR3 sequence: CASSRGDRPTGELFF. The DNA of the CDR3 is TGTGCCAGCAGCCGAGGGGACAGGCCCACCGGGGAGCTGTTTTTT.

This clone was counted only a few times. The sample has other DNA sequences that encode this CDR3 too. CDR3 amino acids: CSARRETEAFF. CDR3 coding DNA: TGCAGTGCTAGGCGGGAAACTGAAGCTTTCTTT. The J gene is TRBJ1-1, the V gene TRBV20-1; D not certain. With 3 bases removed from V and 5 bases from J, the gap between germline ends came to 7 bases. Germline V gene sequence: CDR1 DFQATT, CDR2 SNEGSKA (reference sequence). The CDR3 contains 11 residues.

This clone appeared many times. The genes are TRBV9 and TRBJ1-3, with 9 bases identical to TRBD1. V lost 3 bases, J lost 0 bases, and 7 bases stayed unmatched. This CDR3 spans 17 amino acids. Per germline, CDR1 SGDLS and CDR2 YYNGEE. The chain's CDR3 is CASSARTGAISGNTIYF. In nucleotides, the CDR3 is TGTGCCAGCAGCGCTAGGACAGGGGCAATCTCTGGAAACACCATATATTTT.

This clone was found many times. The chain recombines TRBV4-1 with TRBJ2-5; 10 nucleotides line up with TRBD2. The germline gives CDR1 MGHRA, CDR2 YSYEKL. This CDR3 spans 17 amino acids. With V trimmed by 1 base and J by 5 bases, 10 bases remained unmatched. CDR3 region: CASSQVGLAGVGETQYF. In DNA, the CDR3 is TGCGCCAGCAGCCAAGTGGGGCTAGCGGGAGTGGGTGAGACCCAGTACTTC.

This clone was seen a handful of times. This chain uses TRBV5-6 with TRBJ1-5; D perhaps matches TRBD1 (5 bases). The CDR3 is 15 amino acids. V lost 3 bases, J lost 0 bases, and 10 bases lay in between. Germline lookup yields CDR1 SGHDT and CDR2 YYEEEE. CDR3 sequence: CASSSDTYSNQPQHF. The CDR3 nucleotides are TGTGCCAGCAGCTCGGACACCTATAGCAATCAGCCCCAGCATTTT.

The J gene is TRBJ1-1, the V gene TRBV30, with 7 bases lining up with TRBD1. The V segment lost 5 bases and the J segment 4 bases; nucleotides outside the gene matches: 10. Per the germline V gene, CDR1 is GTSNPN and CDR2 is SVGIG (reference sequence). This CDR3 has 14 amino acids. The CDR3 bases are TGTGCCTGGGCTGGAGGGGGCGCGGGCACTGAAGCTTTCTTT. Its protein is CAWAGGGAGTEAFF. The full variable domain, completed using reference TRBV30 and TRBJ1-1, is SQTIHQWPATLVQPVGSPLSLECTVEGTSNPNLYWYRQAAGRGLQLLFYSVGIGQISSEVPQNLSASRPQDRQFILSSKKLLLSDSGFYLCAWAGGGAGTEAFFGQGTRLTVV.

V is TRBV19 and J is TRBJ2-7, with 8 bases lining up with TRBD1. Trimming removed 6 bases from V and 2 bases from J; junction bases left unmatched: 9. The length of the CDR3 is 15 residues. Germline-derived CDR1 and CDR2 are LNHDA and SQIVND (reference sequence). CDR3 sequence (DNA): TGTGCCAGTAGGACCTCCGGGACAGGAGCCTACGAGCAGTACTTC. Protein sequence: CASRTSGTGAYEQYF.

This clone was detected a few times. J is TRBJ1-1 and V is TRBV5-6; a weak D match, TRBD1 (5 bases). The germline V gene encodes CDR1 SGHDT and CDR2 YYEEEE. This CDR3 is 12 amino acids long. Trimming shortened V by 4 bases and J by 11 bases, and 15 bases separated the two germline ends. The CDR3 sequence: CASSTSGGGAFF. CDR3 bases: TGTGCCAGCAGCACAAGTGGGGGAGGGGCTTTCTTT.

The gene calls are TRBV18 and TRBJ2-4, with D perhaps matching TRBD2 (6 bases). The CDR3 runs 14 residues. Germline-derived CDR1 and CDR2 are KGHSH and LQKENI. The V gene lost 9 bases and the J gene lost 5 bases, with 17 bases spanning the gap. The CDR3 DNA sequence: TGTGCCAGTTCCCCAGGGAGGCTCGAAAACATTCAGTACTTC. This translates into CASSPGRLENIQYF.

Of note for this clone: The DNA is omitted, as the CDR3 cannot be located on it reliably, and the CDR3 follows TCRdb's listing. CDR3 protein: CASSSWGSGSPYF. The chain links TRBV5-1 to TRBJ2-7; TRBD2, the D gene given by the table, was not confirmed from the DNA. Germline V gene data show CDR1 as SGHRS and CDR2 as YFSETQ. The CDR3 sequence runs 13 residues, both termini included.

About this clone itself: Other DNA variants within this sample encode the same CDR3. This rearrangement joins TRBV5-1 to TRBJ1-3, with D hard to call. Germline assignment: CDR1 SGHRS and CDR2 YFSETQ. Trimming pared 0 bases from V and 0 bases from J, leaving 7 bases between. The CDR3 has 15 amino acids. The chain's CDR3 is CASSLGSGSGNTIYF. The CDR3 DNA is TGCGCCAGCAGCTTGGGGTCAGGCTCTGGAAACACCATATATTTT.

The sample holds one count of this clone. This chain uses TRBV5-6 with TRBJ2-5; 7 nucleotides agree with TRBD1. Germline V gives CDR1 SGHDT, CDR2 YYEEEE. Trimming cost V 1 base and J 4 bases; bases outside gene matches: 7. The CDR3 is 15 amino acids. CDR3: CASSLQKGAGETQYF. DNA for the CDR3: TGTGCCAGCAGCTTGCAGAAGGGGGCTGGAGAGACCCAGTACTTC.

The gene calls are TRBV15 and TRBJ1-5, with D hard to call. Trimming removed 1 base from V and 5 bases from J, with 12 bases in between. Germline V CDR1 and CDR2: LNHNV, YYDKDF (reference sequence). The CDR3 runs to 15 residues. This chain's CDR3 is CATSRGFNLHQPQHF. CDR3 bases: TGTGCCACCAGCAGAGGTTTCAACCTGCATCAGCCCCAGCATTTT.

In this sample, this clone turned up once. The genes are TRBV7-2 and TRBJ1-5; D is unclear. Trimming shortened V by 3 bases and J by 6 bases, and 9 bases separated the two germline ends. The germline V gene has CDR1 SGHTA and CDR2 FQGNSA. The CDR3 length is 13 residues. In DNA form, the CDR3 reads TGTGCCAGCAGCTTGCCTGGGCGTCAGCCCCAGCATTTT. It specifies CASSLPGRQPQHF.

This clone showed up just once. The V and J genes are TRBV4-2 and TRBJ2-7, with TRBD2 as a possible D gene (6 bases). Germline V gene sequence: CDR1 LGHNA, CDR2 YNFKEQ. The length of the CDR3 is 16 residues. V lost 0 bases and J lost 2, with 14 bases in between. The CDR3 region is CASSQDSTSSPYEQYF. In DNA, the CDR3 is TGTGCCAGCAGCCAAGATTCTACTAGCAGCCCCTACGAGCAGTACTTC.

This chain connects TRBV7-2 to TRBJ2-3; TRBD2 matches at 8 bases. The CDR3 consists of 15 residues. CDR1 SGHTA and CDR2 FQGNSA come from the germline V gene. V lost 0 bases and J lost 5; bases outside the gene matches: 4. The CDR3 protein is CASSLAAGVRDTQYF. The CDR3 bases are TGTGCCAGCAGCTTAGCAGCGGGAGTTAGAGATACGCAGTATTTT.

The chain links TRBV5-6 to TRBJ2-1; no clear D. Germline V gene sequence: CDR1 SGHDT, CDR2 YYEEEE. The CDR3 totals 14 residues. The germline V and J ends were trimmed by 0 bases and 0 bases, with 4 bases remaining between them. This chain's CDR3 is CASSLVSSYNEQFF. DNA of the CDR3: TGTGCCAGCAGCTTGGTGAGCTCCTACAATGAGCAGTTCTTC.

This rearrangement joins TRBV5-6 to TRBJ2-6; perhaps TRBD1 as D (6 bases). Germline assignment: CDR1 SGHDT and CDR2 YYEEEE. The CDR3 is 16 amino acids. V lost 3 bases to trimming and J lost 0 bases, with 10 bases between them. The CDR3 sequence is CASSWGTPSGANVLTF. CDR3 in DNA: TGTGCCAGCAGCTGGGGGACACCCTCTGGGGCCAACGTCCTGACTTTC.

J is TRBJ1-6 and V is TRBV6-5, with 7 bases fitting TRBD1. J was trimmed by 9 bases and V by 5 bases; bases with no gene match: 7. The CDR3 consists of 14 residues. Germline loops: CDR1 MNHEY, CDR2 SVGAGI. The DNA of the CDR3 is TGTGCCAGCAGTCAGGACAGGAAGGGTTCACCCCTCCACTTT. It translates to CASSQDRKGSPLHF.